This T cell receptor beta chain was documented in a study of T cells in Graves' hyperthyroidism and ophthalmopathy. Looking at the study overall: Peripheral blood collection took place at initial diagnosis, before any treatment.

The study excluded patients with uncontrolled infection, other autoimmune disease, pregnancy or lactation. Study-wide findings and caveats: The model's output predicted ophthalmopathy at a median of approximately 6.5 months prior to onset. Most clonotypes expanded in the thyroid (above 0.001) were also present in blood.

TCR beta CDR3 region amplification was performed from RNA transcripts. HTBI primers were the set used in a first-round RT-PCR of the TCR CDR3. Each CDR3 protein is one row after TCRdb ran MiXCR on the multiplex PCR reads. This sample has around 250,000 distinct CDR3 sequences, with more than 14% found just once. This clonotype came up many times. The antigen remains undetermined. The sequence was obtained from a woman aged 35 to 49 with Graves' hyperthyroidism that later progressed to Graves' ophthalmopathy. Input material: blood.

This CDR3 is CASSGSTEAFF. CDR3 DNA sequence: TGTGCCAGCAGTGGGTCCACTGAAGCTTTCTTT. The rearrangement joins TRBV27 to TRBJ1-1; D not certain. The V gene's germline CDR1 is MNHEY and CDR2 SMNVEV (reference sequence). The CDR3 is 11 amino acids. Trimming removed 5 bases from V and 4 bases from J, with 5 bases in between.